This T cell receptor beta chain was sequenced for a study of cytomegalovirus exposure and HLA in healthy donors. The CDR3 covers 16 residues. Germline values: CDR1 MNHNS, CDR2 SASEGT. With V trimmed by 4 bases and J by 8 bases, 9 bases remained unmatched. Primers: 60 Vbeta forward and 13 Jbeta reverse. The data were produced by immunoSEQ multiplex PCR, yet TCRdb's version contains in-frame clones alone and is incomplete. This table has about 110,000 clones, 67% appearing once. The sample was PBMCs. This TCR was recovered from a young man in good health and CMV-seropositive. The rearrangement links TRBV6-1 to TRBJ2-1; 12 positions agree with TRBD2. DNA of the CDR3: TGTGCCAGCAGTGGACTAGCGGGGGCCCGCGGGGATGAGCAGTTCTTC. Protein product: CASSGLAGARGDEQFF.